This note documents a single TCR beta chain sequence. Its antigen is still unknown. This sample was taken from a study of somatic mutations in cytotoxic T cells in rheumatoid arthritis. Across the whole study: Prior to any treatment and right after diagnosis, patient blood (about 28 ml EDTA) was drawn. General study points: Between rheumatoid arthritis patients and age-matched healthy controls, CD8+ T-cell clonality showed no significant difference. For patients with rheumatoid arthritis, CD8+ clonality went up with age, while healthy controls showed no such change.

The CDR3 loop spans 13 amino acids. V dropped 4 bases and J dropped 5 bases, with 11 bases sitting between them. Germline CDR1 reads MDHEN; CDR2 reads SYDVKM. Positive magnetic bead selection isolated CD4+ and CD8+ cells, and flow cytometry checked purity. The method was immunoSEQ multiplex PCR; TCRdb's version includes in-frame clones alone and lacks a portion of them. The sample yields some 15,000 clones, about 80% seen once. Sequenced: CD8+ T cells sorted from blood. The rearrangement joins TRBV28 to TRBJ1-2, with unresolved D. This sequence originates from an adult with rheumatoid arthritis. The CDR3 loop reads CASSSGSTYGYTF. DNA of the CDR3: TGTGCCAGCAGTTCCGGAAGTACGTATGGCTACACCTTC.